Below are 30 T cell receptor beta chains sequenced from a single sample in a study of spatial heterogeneity in lung cancer. Study observations and caveats: Tumoral mutation counts were tracked by counts of expanded intratumoral alpha and beta TCRs.

No antigens are known for them. Time point given: sample taken at primary tumor resection. MiXCR, run by TCRdb on the 5' RACE reads, gives a single entry per CDR3 protein. The data show fewer than 25,000 distinct CDR3 sequences, with over 4% seen just once and around 10% held by the top ten. This specimen was lung tumor tissue, taken at surgery. These receptors all stem from a male donor with early-stage non-small cell lung cancer.

This clonotype was seen ten or more times. J is TRBJ1-2 and V is TRBV7-2; perhaps TRBD1 as D (6 bases). V lost 1 base and J 2 bases, leaving 14 bases between the germline ends. The CDR3 has 16 amino acids. Per the germline V gene, CDR1 is SGHTA and CDR2 is FQGNSA. CDR3 amino acids: CASSLGVRGANYGYTF. Here the CDR3 DNA reads TGTGCCAGCAGCTTAGGAGTCCGGGGGGCGAACTATGGCTACACCTTC. Using reference TRBV7-2 and TRBJ1-2 for the parts outside the CDR3, the full variable domain is GAGVSQSPSNKVTEKGKDVELRCDPISGHTALYWYRQSLGQGLEFLIYFQGNSAPDKSGLPSDRFSAERTGGSVSTLTIQRTQQEDSAVYLCASSLGVRGANYGYTFGSGTRLTVV.

This clonotype was recorded many times. V and J are TRBV12-3 or TRBV12-4 and TRBJ2-4; 9 bases fit TRBD2. This CDR3 is 15 amino acids long. J was trimmed by 6 bases and V by 5 bases; bases with no gene match: 8. This CDR3 is CASSTLAGSPNIQYF. Written as DNA, the CDR3 is TGTGCCAGCAGTACTCTAGCGGGGTCCCCAAACATTCAGTACTTC.

This clonotype appeared many times. The rearrangement uses TRBV5-4 and TRBJ1-4; D ambiguous. Germline V CDR1 and CDR2: SGHNT, YYREEE (reference sequence). V lost 4 bases, J lost 3 bases, and 10 bases lay in between. The CDR3 has 14 residues. CDR3 in amino acids: CASSRGGSNEKLFF. The DNA of the CDR3 is TGTGCCAGCAGCCGCGGAGGGTCTAATGAAAAACTGTTTTTT.

This clonotype was detected many times. The chain couples TRBV28 to TRBJ2-7, with TRBD1 identical over 9 bases. With V trimmed by 3 bases and J by 6 bases, 6 bases remained unmatched. This CDR3 is 14 amino acids long. Germline assignment: CDR1 MDHEN and CDR2 SYDVKM. CDR3 bases: TGTGCCAGCAGTTTTAGGGACAGGGAGGGCGAGCAGTACTTC. It encodes CASSFRDREGEQYF. The whole variable domain, filled in from reference TRBV28 and TRBJ2-7, reads DVKVTQSSRYLVKRTGEKVFLECVQDMDHENMFWYRQDPGLGLRLIYFSYDVKMKEKGDIPEGYSVSREKKERFSLILESASTNQTSMYLCASSFRDREGEQYFGPGTRLTVT.

Many counts were recorded for this clonotype. This chain uses TRBV9 with TRBJ2-7, with 7 bases lining up with TRBD2. The ends lost 4 bases at V and 1 base at J; junction bases unmatched: 11. CDR1 is SGDLS and CDR2 is YYNGEE in the germline V gene. This CDR3 comprises 16 residues. The CDR3 region is CASSPTPGGGSYEQYF. The CDR3 DNA reads as TGTGCCAGCAGCCCAACCCCGGGCGGGGGTTCCTACGAGCAGTACTTC.

This clonotype has at least ten counts. V usage is TRBV7-3 and J usage is TRBJ2-5; D is uncertain. The CDR3 has 13 amino acids. V was pared by 2 bases and J by 7 bases, with 11 bases between. Per germline, CDR1 SGHTA and CDR2 FQGTGA. The CDR3 here is CASSLYPKGTQYF. Written as DNA, the CDR3 is TGTGCCAGCAGCTTATATCCTAAAGGGACCCAGTACTTC.

This clonotype occurred many times. V and J are TRBV29-1 and TRBJ2-7; weak D call: TRBD1 (5 bases). Germline V CDR1 and CDR2: SQVTM, ANQGSEA. V lost 4 bases and J lost 1, with 11 bases in between. The CDR3 is 13 residues long. The DNA for the CDR3 is TGCAGCGTTGGGGCGGACACTTCCTACGAGCAGTACTTC. This gives the protein CSVGADTSYEQYF.

This clonotype was detected many times. The rearrangement uses TRBV28 and TRBJ1-1, with no clear D. The germline V gene encodes CDR1 MDHEN and CDR2 SYDVKM. The CDR3 has 13 residues. Trimming removed 10 bases from V and 0 bases from J, with 12 bases in between. The CDR3 sequence: CATRRGMNTEAFF. In nucleotides, the CDR3 is TGTGCCACCAGACGAGGAATGAACACTGAAGCTTTCTTT.

This clonotype was counted at least ten times. This chain uses TRBV5-6 with TRBJ2-3; D is perhaps TRBD1 (5 bases). The CDR3 contains 15 residues. V dropped 0 bases and J dropped 1 base, with 9 bases sitting between them. Germline-derived CDR1 and CDR2 are SGHDT and YYEEEE. The CDR3 DNA follows: TGTGCCAGCAGCTTGGAAGGGGTGGGCACAGATACGCAGTATTTT. Encoded protein: CASSLEGVGTDTQYF.

This clonotype was seen a few times. This chain joins TRBV29-1 and TRBJ1-4; D remains ambiguous. The CDR3 totals 13 residues. CDR1 and CDR2 (germline): SQVTM, ANQGSEA. V lost 7 bases and J lost 8, with 17 bases in between. Here the CDR3 DNA reads TGCAGCGCCAACGGGCCCTCACGGGAAAAACTGTTTTTT. Amino acid sequence: CSANGPSREKLFF.

This clonotype was counted ten times or more. J is TRBJ2-1 and V is TRBV5-1; TRBD2 matches at 11 bases. J gave up 2 bases and V 0 bases, and 1 base lay outside the gene matches. Germline assignment: CDR1 SGHRS and CDR2 YFSETQ. The CDR3 runs 16 residues. The CDR3 DNA follows: TGCGCCAGCAGCTTGGTAGCGGGGGGGCCCTACAATGAGCAGTTCTTC. It translates to CASSLVAGGPYNEQFF.

This clonotype has ten or more counts. J is TRBJ2-6 and V is TRBV5-1, with TRBD1 identical over 11 bases. Germline V gives CDR1 SGHRS, CDR2 YFSETQ. The CDR3 covers 19 residues. Trimming took 4 bases from V and 0 from J; bases not matched to a gene: 9. In DNA, the CDR3 is TGCGCCAGCAGCCCGGACAGGGGGCTTTATTCCTCTGGGGCCAACGTCCTGACTTTC. This codes for CASSPDRGLYSSGANVLTF.

The chain has TRBV7-3 and TRBJ2-1, with D tentatively TRBD1 or TRBD2 (6 bases each). The CDR3 runs to 14 residues. Trimming stripped 1 base from V and 6 bases from J, with 10 bases between. Germline V gene sequence: CDR1 SGHTA, CDR2 FQGTGA. CDR3 coding DNA: TGTGCCAGCAGCTTAATGGGGGGCGGCAATGAGCAGTTCTTC. This gives the protein CASSLMGGGNEQFF.

In this sample, this clonotype turned up many times. The CDR3 region has the DNA TGTGCCAGCAGTTACTTATTCCTAGCGGGAGAAACCGGGGAGCTGTTTTTT. Its protein is CASSYLFLAGETGELFF. The chain has TRBV6-2 or TRBV6-3 and TRBJ2-2; TRBD2 aligns across 10 bases. The CDR3 totals 17 residues. Unmatched junction bases numbered 7, after V lost 1 base and J lost 5 bases. CDR1 and CDR2 (germline): MNHEY, SVGEGT.

This clonotype rates as medium-sized. The chain employs TRBV7-9 and TRBJ1-2; no clear D gene. The CDR3 has 14 residues. CDR1 SEHNR and CDR2 FQNEAQ come from the germline V gene (reference sequence). Between the trimmed V and J ends, which lost 2 bases and 8 bases, there was a span of 15 bases. The CDR3 DNA is TGTGCCAGCAGCTTACAGGAAGGATCGGGCGGCTACACCTTC. Protein sequence: CASSLQEGSGGYTF.

This clonotype was seen more than once but under ten times. The rearrangement joins TRBV5-1 to TRBJ1-4; tentative D call: TRBD1 (5 bases). The CDR3 has 16 residues. Germline lookup yields CDR1 SGHRS and CDR2 YFSETQ. V lost 4 bases, J lost 4 bases, and 17 bases lay in between. The CDR3 bases are TGCGCCAGCAGCCTCACGCTTGGGGGAGGTAATGAAAAACTGTTTTTT. Translated: CASSLTLGGGNEKLFF.

This clonotype was detected ten times or more. This chain joins TRBV18 and TRBJ2-2, with D unresolved. V lost 2 bases, J lost 6 bases, and 10 bases lay in between. The CDR3 totals 14 residues. Germline CDR1 reads KGHSH; CDR2 reads LQKENI. The CDR3, as DNA: TGTGCCAGCTCACCATATATCGGTTCCGGGGAGCTGTTTTTT. Encoded protein: CASSPYIGSGELFF.

In this sample, this clonotype turned up many times. The chain combines TRBV6-6 with TRBJ1-5; D not resolved. Looked up from germline, CDR1 is MNHNY and CDR2 is SVGAGI (reference sequence). V lost 2 bases, J lost 4 bases, and 6 bases lay in between. This CDR3 contains 13 residues. This CDR3 reads CASSYRRNQPQHF. As DNA, the CDR3 is TGTGCCAGCAGTTACAGGCGTAATCAGCCCCAGCATTTT.

This clonotype was found many times. The chain employs TRBV7-2 and TRBJ2-2; D is unclear. The CDR3 has 18 residues. V was clipped by 2 bases and J by 4 bases, with 20 bases between them. CDR1 and CDR2 (germline): SGHTA, FQGNSA. CDR3 in DNA: TGTGCCAGCAGCTTAAGGGCTGCTTCAGCAATGAGCACCGGGGAGCTGTTTTTT. Translating it yields CASSLRAASAMSTGELFF.

This clonotype occurred many times. The gene calls are TRBV18 and TRBJ2-1, with a possible D match to TRBD2 (6 bases). Per germline, CDR1 KGHSH and CDR2 LQKENI. CDR3 length: 13 amino acids. V gave up 6 bases and J gave up 6 bases, with 12 bases separating them. The CDR3 DNA sequence: TGTGCCAGCTCTTCCGCGGGGAGCAATGAGCAGTTCTTC. Translated: CASSSAGSNEQFF.

This clonotype was detected many times. The chain carries TRBV28 and TRBJ1-4; 11 nucleotides agree with TRBD1. V was pared by 2 bases and J by 7 bases, with 3 bases of the junction left unmatched. CDR1 and CDR2 from the germline V gene are MDHEN and SYDVKM. The length of the CDR3 is 15 residues. CDR3 in amino acids: CASSLGQGAIEKLFF. CDR3 nucleotides: TGTGCCAGCAGTTTAGGACAGGGGGCAATTGAAAAACTGTTTTTT.

This clonotype was recorded at least ten times. The rearrangement links TRBV6-1 to TRBJ1-5; 9 positions match TRBD1. Germline values: CDR1 MNHNS, CDR2 SASEGT. V was pared by 6 bases and J by 6 bases, with 9 bases of the junction left unmatched. The CDR3 sequence is 15 residues long. CDR3 sequence reads: CASRNYRDRAQPQHF. DNA for the CDR3: TGTGCCAGCAGGAACTACCGGGACAGGGCTCAGCCCCAGCATTTT.

This clonotype appeared many times. CDR3 sequence reads: CASSPPPSGRSYEQYF. The DNA of the CDR3 is TGTGCCAGCTCACCACCCCCTAGCGGGAGAAGCTACGAGCAGTACTTC. The gene calls are TRBV18 and TRBJ2-7; TRBD2 aligns across 10 bases. Germline CDR1 is KGHSH and CDR2 is LQKENI. V trimming: 0 bases; J trimming: 3 bases; junction bases outside the gene matches: 5. The CDR3 is 16 amino acids.

This clonotype was found many times. The chain uses TRBV28 and TRBJ2-4, with a weak D call TRBD1 (6 bases). This CDR3 is 15 amino acids long. CDR1 and CDR2 from the germline V gene are MDHEN and SYDVKM. The ends were cut back, 6 bases at V and 0 bases at J, with 12 bases in the middle. The CDR3 spells CASSIGQLAKNIQYF. The CDR3 DNA sequence: TGTGCCAGCAGCATCGGACAGCTAGCCAAAAACATTCAGTACTTC.

This clonotype was seen repeatedly, ten times or more. The chain is built from TRBV27 and TRBJ2-5; D gene uncertain. The CDR3 has 16 residues. The germline V and J ends were trimmed by 5 bases and 4 bases, with 20 bases remaining between them. Germline assignment: CDR1 MNHEY and CDR2 SMNVEV (reference sequence). CDR3 bases: TGTGCCAGCAGTCCACAAAACCCTAGGCTCGGAGAGACCCAGTACTTC. This gives the protein CASSPQNPRLGETQYF.

This clonotype was counted many times. This rearrangement joins TRBV6-6 to TRBJ1-2; D not certain. V lost 9 bases, J lost 5 bases, and 10 bases lay in between. CDR1 is MNHNY, CDR2 SVGAGI, per germline (reference sequence). The CDR3 runs to 11 residues. The CDR3 loop is CASQLHYGYTF. CDR3 DNA sequence: TGTGCCAGTCAGTTACATTATGGCTACACCTTC.

This clonotype was seen at least ten times. The V gene is TRBV5-6, the J gene TRBJ2-7; tentative D call: TRBD1 (5 bases). CDR3 size: 14 residues. The germline CDR1 and CDR2 sequences are SGHDT and YYEEEE. V was shortened by 4 bases and J by 5 bases, with 16 bases between the two germline ends. The CDR3 DNA reads as TGTGCCAGCAGCGGCGGTACAGGTGCAGACGAGCAGTACTTC. Amino acid sequence: CASSGGTGADEQYF. Combining the CDR3 with reference TRBV5-6 and TRBJ2-7 gives the whole variable domain DAGVTQSPTHLIKTRGQQVTLRCSPKSGHDTVSWYQQALGQGPQFIFQYYEEEERQRGNFPDRFSGHQFPNYSSELNVNALLLGDSALYLCASSGGTGADEQYFGPGTRLTVT.

This clonotype was counted only a few times. The chain recombines TRBV7-9 with TRBJ1-3; possibly TRBD1 for D (5 bases). This CDR3 has 12 residues. The V gene lost 2 bases and the J gene lost 9 bases, with 8 bases spanning the gap. Germline V gives CDR1 SEHNR, CDR2 FQNEAQ (reference sequence). The CDR3 loop reads CASSLQGPTIYF. In DNA form, the CDR3 reads TGTGCCAGCAGCTTACAGGGACCCACCATATATTTT.

This clonotype was seen many times. The genes are TRBV7-9 and TRBJ2-3, with a possible D match to TRBD2 (6 bases). Trimming removed 1 base from V and 8 bases from J, with 7 bases in between. Germline lookup yields CDR1 SEHNR and CDR2 FQNEAQ (reference sequence). There are 12 residues in the CDR3. CDR3 loop: CASSLGGGTQYF. The CDR3 coding sequence is TGTGCCAGCAGCTTAGGGGGAGGTACGCAGTATTTT.

This clonotype was detected many times. The chain's CDR3 is CASSLWWAQETQYF. CDR3 DNA: TGTGCCAGCAGCTTGTGGTGGGCCCAAGAGACCCAGTACTTC. The chain recombines TRBV5-6 with TRBJ2-5; D call uncertain. Germline V lookup: CDR1 SGHDT, CDR2 YYEEEE. The CDR3 contains 14 residues. Trimming stripped 1 base from V and 1 base from J, with 8 bases between.